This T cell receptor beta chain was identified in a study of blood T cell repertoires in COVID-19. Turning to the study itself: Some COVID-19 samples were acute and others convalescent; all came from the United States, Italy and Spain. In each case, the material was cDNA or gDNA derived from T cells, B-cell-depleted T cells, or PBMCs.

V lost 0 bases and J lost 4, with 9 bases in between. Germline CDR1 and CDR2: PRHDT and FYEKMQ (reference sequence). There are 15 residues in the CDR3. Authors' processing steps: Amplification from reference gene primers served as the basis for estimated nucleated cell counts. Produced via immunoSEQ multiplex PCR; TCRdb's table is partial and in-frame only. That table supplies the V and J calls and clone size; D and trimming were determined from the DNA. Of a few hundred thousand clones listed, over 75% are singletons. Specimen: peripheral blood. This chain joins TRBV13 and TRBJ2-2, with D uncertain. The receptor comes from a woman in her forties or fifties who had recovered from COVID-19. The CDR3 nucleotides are TGTGCCAGCAGCTTAGGTCCAGCGATCACCGGGGAGCTGTTTTTT. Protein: CASSLGPAITGELFF.